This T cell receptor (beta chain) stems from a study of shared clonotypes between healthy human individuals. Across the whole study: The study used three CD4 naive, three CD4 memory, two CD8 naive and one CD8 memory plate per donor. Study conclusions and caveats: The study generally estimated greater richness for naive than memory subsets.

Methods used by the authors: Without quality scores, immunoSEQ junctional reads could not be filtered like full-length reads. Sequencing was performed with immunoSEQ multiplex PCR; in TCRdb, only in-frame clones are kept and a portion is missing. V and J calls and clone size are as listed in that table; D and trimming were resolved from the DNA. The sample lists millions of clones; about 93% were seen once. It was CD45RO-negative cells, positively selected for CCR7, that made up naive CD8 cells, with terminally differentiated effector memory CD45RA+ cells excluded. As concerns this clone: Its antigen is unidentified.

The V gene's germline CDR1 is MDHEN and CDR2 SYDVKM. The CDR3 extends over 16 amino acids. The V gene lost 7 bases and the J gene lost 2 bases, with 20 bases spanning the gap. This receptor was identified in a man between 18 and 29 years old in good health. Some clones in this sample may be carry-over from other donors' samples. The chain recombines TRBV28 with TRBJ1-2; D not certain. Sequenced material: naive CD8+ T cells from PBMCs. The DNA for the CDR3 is TGTGCCAGCACCGATTTGTACGGAGCCTCCAACTATGGCTACACCTTC. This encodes CASTDLYGASNYGYTF.